These 23 T cell receptor beta chains were sequenced from one sample in a study of spatial heterogeneity in lung cancer. Specified time point: blood at routine non-recurrence follow-up after resection. In TCRdb, the 5' RACE reads were re-called with MiXCR into one record per CDR3 protein. The data hold under 150,000 distinct CDR3 sequences, with roughly 10% observed a single time. The sequencing used PBMCs, collected at follow-up. The source of these receptors is a female donor with early-stage non-small cell lung cancer.

This clonotype occurred a few times. The V and J genes are TRBV14 and TRBJ1-5; no clear D gene. V dropped 0 bases and J dropped 9 bases, with 9 bases sitting between them. CDR1 SGHDN and CDR2 FVKESK come from the germline V gene. The CDR3 is 13 amino acids. CDR3 in DNA: TGTGCCAGCAGCCAAGATGCAGCTATGCCCCAGCATTTT. Protein: CASSQDAAMPQHF.

This clonotype was seen many times. The rearrangement joins TRBV20-1 to TRBJ2-2; TRBD2 agrees at 7 bases. Germline lookup yields CDR1 DFQATT and CDR2 SNEGSKA (reference sequence). With V trimmed by 2 bases and J by 4 bases, 10 bases remained unmatched. The CDR3 sequence is 16 residues long. The CDR3 loop reads CSARNTLGGGTGELFF. As DNA, the CDR3 is TGCAGTGCTAGAAACACCCTAGGCGGGGGCACCGGGGAGCTGTTTTTT.

For the CDR3, the DNA is TGTGCCAGCAGCTTGGAAGCGGGAGTTAGGGAGACCCAGTACTTC. Translated: CASSLEAGVRETQYF. The chain joins TRBV11-1 to TRBJ2-5; 8 nucleotides align to TRBD2. V dropped 3 bases and J dropped 5; count of bases not matched to a gene: 8. Looked up from germline, CDR1 is SGHAT and CDR2 is FQDESV (reference sequence). This CDR3 comprises 15 residues.

This clonotype was recorded at least ten times. The gene calls are TRBV20-1 and TRBJ2-7, with TRBD2 matching over 11 bases. Germline V gives CDR1 DFQATT, CDR2 SNEGSKA (reference sequence). The CDR3 contains 16 residues. The V gene end was trimmed by 4 bases and the J gene end by 2 bases; junction bases not matched to a gene: 10. This CDR3 reads CSAKIPGLADAYEQYF. The CDR3 DNA is TGCAGTGCTAAAATACCGGGACTAGCGGACGCCTACGAGCAGTACTTC.

This clonotype occurred many times. The V call is TRBV9, the J call TRBJ2-1; 9 nucleotides align to TRBD1. Germline trimming cut 2 bases from V and 3 bases from J; bases unmatched to any gene: 0. The CDR3 has 14 amino acids. Germline V gives CDR1 SGDLS, CDR2 YYNGEE. This CDR3 reads CASSVGQGYNEQFF. The CDR3 coding sequence is TGTGCCAGCAGCGTGGGACAGGGCTACAATGAGCAGTTCTTC.

The genes are TRBV6-5 and TRBJ1-2; 7 nucleotides match TRBD1. The CDR3 covers 15 residues. Germline values: CDR1 MNHEY, CDR2 SVGAGI. The V segment lost 2 bases and the J segment 13 bases; nucleotides outside the gene matches: 16. The CDR3 region has the DNA TGTGCCAGCAGTTACAGCCCGCCCCAGACAGGGTATTGCACCTTC. It specifies CASSYSPPQTGYCTF.

CDR3 in amino acids: CASSPRSFQRKYNEQFF. The DNA for the CDR3 is TGTGCCAGCAGTCCCCGCTCTTTCCAGCGGAAGTACAATGAGCAGTTCTTC. The J gene is TRBJ2-1, the V gene TRBV28; D might be TRBD2 (5 bases). CDR1 and CDR2 (germline): MDHEN, SYDVKM. V lost 5 bases, J lost 4 bases, and 21 bases lay in between. This CDR3 spans 17 amino acids.

This clonotype was seen a handful of times. The CDR3 region has the DNA TGCGCCAGCAGCTTTAATGGAAACACTGAAGCTTTCTTT. Translation: CASSFNGNTEAFF. The chain is built from TRBV5-1 and TRBJ1-1; D is ambiguous. V was clipped by 2 bases and J by 2 bases, with 7 bases between them. CDR3 size: 13 residues. From germline, CDR1 is SGHRS and CDR2 YFSETQ.

The table lists this clonotype with a few counts. V usage is TRBV19 and J usage is TRBJ1-5, with a weak D call TRBD1 (5 bases). Germline V gene data show CDR1 as LNHDA and CDR2 as SQIVND (reference sequence). This CDR3 region has 17 residues. V was shortened by 4 bases and J by 5 bases, with 21 bases between the two germline ends. The CDR3 reads CASSRTSFGGIDQPQHF. CDR3 nucleotide sequence: TGTGCCAGTAGTAGAACCTCGTTTGGGGGGATCGATCAGCCCCAGCATTTT.

The V and J genes are TRBV24-1 and TRBJ2-5; D could derive from TRBD1 or TRBD2 (5 bases each). CDR1 is KGHDR and CDR2 is SFDVKD in the germline V gene. Between the trimmed V and J ends, which lost 3 bases and 5 bases, there was a span of 12 bases. This CDR3 spans 14 amino acids. CDR3 DNA sequence: TGTGCCACCAGTGATGGGGGAGTTTGGGAGACCCAGTACTTC. Translation: CATSDGGVWETQYF.

This chain joins TRBV20-1 and TRBJ2-6, with D uncertain. V dropped 1 base and J dropped 2 bases, with 6 bases sitting between them. The CDR3 spans 14 residues. CDR1 and CDR2 from the germline V gene are DFQATT and SNEGSKA (reference sequence). CDR3 sequence (DNA): TGCAGTGCTAGAGGTCGACCTGGGGCCAACGTCCTGACTTTC. As protein: CSARGRPGANVLTF.

This chain connects TRBV28 to TRBJ2-1; no reliable D call. The CDR3 is made up of 13 amino acids. Germline V gene data show CDR1 as MDHEN and CDR2 as SYDVKM. Trimming pared 3 bases from V and 10 bases from J, leaving 13 bases between. The CDR3, as DNA: TGTGCCAGCAGTTTTGGACCCACCATGGAGCAGTTCTTC. Its translation is CASSFGPTMEQFF.

This clonotype was seen ten or more times. The chain carries TRBV29-1 and TRBJ1-5; D might be TRBD1 (5 bases). V was clipped by 7 bases and J by 1 base, with 29 bases between them. Germline V gene sequence: CDR1 SQVTM, CDR2 ANQGSEA. This CDR3 contains 19 residues. The CDR3 DNA reads as TGCAGCGCAAACCCCGGGACTCTGGAATATATCAGGAGCAATCAGCCCCAGCATTTT. Protein: CSANPGTLEYIRSNQPQHF.

This clonotype appeared many times. Here the CDR3 DNA reads TGCGCCAGCAGCCAAGTGGCAGGTGGGACTGAAGCTTTCTTT. It encodes CASSQVAGGTEAFF. The rearrangement joins TRBV4-3 to TRBJ1-1; unclear D gene. The CDR3 is 14 residues long. Germline V lookup: CDR1 LGHNA, CDR2 YSLEER. Trimming took 1 base from V and 5 from J, leaving 11 bases between them.

The chain recombines TRBV3-1 with TRBJ2-2; no reliable D call. The CDR3 contains 14 residues. The germline V gene encodes CDR1 LGHDT and CDR2 YNNKEL (reference sequence). With 4 bases removed from V and 1 base from J, the gap between germline ends came to 7 bases. CDR3: CASSRKGNTGELFF. Written as DNA, the CDR3 is TGTGCCAGCAGCCGGAAAGGGAACACCGGGGAGCTGTTTTTT. The entire variable domain, with the rest obtained from reference TRBV3-1 and TRBJ2-2, is as follows: DTAVSQTPKYLVTQMGNDKSIKCEQNLGHDTMYWYKQDSKKFLKIMFSYNNKELIINETVPNRFSPKSPDKAHLNLHINSLELGDSAVYFCASSRKGNTGELFFGEGSRLTVL.

This clonotype was counted between two and nine times. CDR3 bases: TGCAGCGTTGACTACAGGGGTACAGATACGCAGTATTTT. This codes for CSVDYRGTDTQYF. V gene TRBV29-1 combines with J gene TRBJ2-3; TRBD1 aligns across 7 bases. CDR3 size: 13 residues. V was clipped by 3 bases and J by 3 bases; unmatched bases: 3. Germline loops: CDR1 SQVTM, CDR2 ANQGSEA.

The chain links TRBV7-2 to TRBJ2-7; D is uncertain. From germline, CDR1 is SGHTA and CDR2 FQGNSA. CDR3 length equals 14 residues. Trimming cost V 0 bases and J 0 bases, with 6 bases left between them. The CDR3 region has the DNA TGTGCCAGCAGCTTAGCCGCAGTCTCCTACGAGCAGTACTTC. This encodes CASSLAAVSYEQYF.

This clonotype was observed many times. This chain links TRBV19 with TRBJ2-6; no clear D. V was clipped by 6 bases and J by 6 bases, with 12 bases between them. CDR1 LNHDA and CDR2 SQIVND come from the germline V gene (reference sequence). The CDR3 runs to 14 residues. CDR3 region: CASSSIVPANVLTF. The CDR3 DNA reads TGTGCCAGTAGCTCGATCGTACCGGCCAACGTCCTGACTTTC.

This sequence joins TRBV12-3 or TRBV12-4 and TRBJ1-1, with 8 nucleotides matching TRBD1. This CDR3 has 12 amino acids. Unmatched junction bases numbered 6, after V lost 5 bases and J lost 10 bases. The CDR3 bases are TGTGCCAGCAGTAACTCGGACAGGGCAGCTTTCTTT. Translated: CASSNSDRAAFF.

This sequence joins TRBV19 and TRBJ1-5, with D maybe TRBD1 (5 bases). This CDR3 has 16 amino acids. V lost 6 bases, J lost 0 bases, and 15 bases lay in between. The germline V gene has CDR1 LNHDA and CDR2 SQIVND (reference sequence). CDR3 nucleotides: TGTGCCAGTAGAGAGGGACGGACATCTAGCAATCAGCCCCAGCATTTT. Amino acid sequence: CASREGRTSSNQPQHF.

The chain employs TRBV7-2 and TRBJ1-1, with D hard to call. Germline V lookup: CDR1 SGHTA, CDR2 FQGNSA. With 1 base removed from V and 1 base from J, the gap between germline ends came to 7 bases. CDR3 length: 14 residues. The CDR3 DNA reads as TGTGCCAGCAGCTTAGACAGCTGGAACACTGAAGCTTTCTTT. It codes for CASSLDSWNTEAFF.

CDR3 sequence: CASSEGAGGPNYEQYF. The CDR3 DNA is TGTGCCAGCAGTGAAGGAGCGGGAGGGCCGAATTACGAGCAGTACTTC. The V gene is TRBV6-1, the J gene TRBJ2-7, with 10 bases fitting TRBD2. The germline V gene encodes CDR1 MNHNS and CDR2 SASEGT. The CDR3 has 16 residues. Trimming at V came to 1 base and at J to 4 bases, leaving 7 bases not matched to a gene.

The chain carries TRBV5-6 and TRBJ1-2, with 7 bases matching TRBD1. CDR1 SGHDT and CDR2 YYEEEE come from the germline V gene. This CDR3 region has 15 residues. V shed 3 bases, J shed 1 base, and the junction held 6 bases outside the gene matches. CDR3 bases: TGTGCCAGCAGCTCCGGGACAGCAATTAACTATGGCTACACCTTC. Residues: CASSSGTAINYGYTF. Full variable domain (outside the CDR3, taken from reference TRBV5-6 and TRBJ1-2): DAGVTQSPTHLIKTRGQQVTLRCSPKSGHDTVSWYQQALGQGPQFIFQYYEEEERQRGNFPDRFSGHQFPNYSSELNVNALLLGDSALYLCASSSGTAINYGYTFGSGTRLTVV.